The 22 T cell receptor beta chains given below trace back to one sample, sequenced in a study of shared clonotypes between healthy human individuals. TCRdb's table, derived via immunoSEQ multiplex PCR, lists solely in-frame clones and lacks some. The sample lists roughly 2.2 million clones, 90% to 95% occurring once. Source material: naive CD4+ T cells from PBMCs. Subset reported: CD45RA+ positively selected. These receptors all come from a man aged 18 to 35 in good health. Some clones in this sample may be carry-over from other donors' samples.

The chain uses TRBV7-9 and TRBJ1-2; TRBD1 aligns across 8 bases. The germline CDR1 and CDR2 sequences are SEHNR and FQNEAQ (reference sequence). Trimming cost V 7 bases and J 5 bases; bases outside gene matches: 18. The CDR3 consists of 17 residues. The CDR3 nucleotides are TGTGCCAGCACCTACGCCGGGGGGACAGGTCGGACTTATGGCTACACCTTC. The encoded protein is CASTYAGGTGRTYGYTF. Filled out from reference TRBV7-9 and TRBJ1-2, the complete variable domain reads DTGVSQNPRHKITKRGQNVTFRCDPISEHNRLYWYRQTLGQGPEFLTYFQNEAQLEKSRLLSDRFSAERPKGSFSTLEIQRTEQGDSAMYLCASTYAGGTGRTYGYTFGSGTRLTVV.

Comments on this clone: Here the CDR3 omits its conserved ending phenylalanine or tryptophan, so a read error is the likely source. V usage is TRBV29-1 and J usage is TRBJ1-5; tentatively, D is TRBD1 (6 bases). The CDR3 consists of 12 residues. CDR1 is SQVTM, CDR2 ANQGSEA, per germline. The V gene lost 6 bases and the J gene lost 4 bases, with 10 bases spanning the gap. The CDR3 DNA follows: TGCAGCGTACGGGACACTAATCAGCCCCAGCATCTT. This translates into CSVRDTNQPQHL.

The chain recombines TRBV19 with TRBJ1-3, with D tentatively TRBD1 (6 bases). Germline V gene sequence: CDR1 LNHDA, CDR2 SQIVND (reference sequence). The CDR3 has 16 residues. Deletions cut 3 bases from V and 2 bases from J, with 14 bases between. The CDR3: CASSIVAGATGNTIYF. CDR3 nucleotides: TGTGCCAGTAGTATTGTTGCGGGGGCTACTGGAAACACCATATATTTT.

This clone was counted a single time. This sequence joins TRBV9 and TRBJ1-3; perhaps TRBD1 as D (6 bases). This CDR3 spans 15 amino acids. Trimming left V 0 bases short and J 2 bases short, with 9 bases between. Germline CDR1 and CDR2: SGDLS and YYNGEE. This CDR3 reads CASSVGGATGNTIYF. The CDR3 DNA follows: TGTGCCAGCAGCGTAGGGGGGGCCACTGGAAACACCATATATTTT.

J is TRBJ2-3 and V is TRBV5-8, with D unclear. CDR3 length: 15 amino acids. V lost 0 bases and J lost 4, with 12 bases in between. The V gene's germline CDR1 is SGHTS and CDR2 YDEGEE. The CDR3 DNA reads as TGTGCCAGCAGCTTGGCCTGGTGGCAGCCAGATACGCAGTATTTT. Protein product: CASSLAWWQPDTQYF.

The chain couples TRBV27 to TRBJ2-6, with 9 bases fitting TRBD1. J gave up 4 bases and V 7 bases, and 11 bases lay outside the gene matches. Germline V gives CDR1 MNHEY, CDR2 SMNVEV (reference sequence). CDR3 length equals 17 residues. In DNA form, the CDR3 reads TGTGCCAGCAAGCCGGACAGGGGACCCTCCGGGGCCAACGTCCTGACTTTC. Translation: CASKPDRGPSGANVLTF.

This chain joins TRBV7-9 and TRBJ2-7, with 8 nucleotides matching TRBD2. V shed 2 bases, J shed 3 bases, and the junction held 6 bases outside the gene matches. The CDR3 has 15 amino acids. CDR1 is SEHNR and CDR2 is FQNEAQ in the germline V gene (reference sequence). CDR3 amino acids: CASSLSQGLGYEQYF. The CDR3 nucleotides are TGTGCCAGCAGCTTATCTCAGGGACTAGGCTACGAGCAGTACTTC.

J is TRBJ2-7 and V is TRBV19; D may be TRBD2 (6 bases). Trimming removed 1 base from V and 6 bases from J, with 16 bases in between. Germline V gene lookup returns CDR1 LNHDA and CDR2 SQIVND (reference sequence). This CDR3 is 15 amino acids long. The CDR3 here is CASSIVRAPGGEQYF. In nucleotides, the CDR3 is TGTGCCAGTAGTATAGTCAGGGCCCCCGGGGGCGAGCAGTACTTC.

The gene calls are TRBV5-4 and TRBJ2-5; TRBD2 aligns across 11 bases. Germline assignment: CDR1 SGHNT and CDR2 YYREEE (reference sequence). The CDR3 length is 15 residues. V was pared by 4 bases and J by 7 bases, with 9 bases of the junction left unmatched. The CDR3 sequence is CASSIAGGKTGTQYF. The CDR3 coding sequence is TGTGCCAGCAGCATAGCGGGAGGGAAGACTGGGACCCAGTACTTC. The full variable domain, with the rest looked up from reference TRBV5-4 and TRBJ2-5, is ETGVTQSPTHLIKTRGQQVTLRCSSQSGHNTVSWYQQALGQGPQFIFQYYREEENGRGNFPPRFSGLQFPNYSSELNVNALELDDSALYLCASSIAGGKTGTQYFGPGTRLLVL.

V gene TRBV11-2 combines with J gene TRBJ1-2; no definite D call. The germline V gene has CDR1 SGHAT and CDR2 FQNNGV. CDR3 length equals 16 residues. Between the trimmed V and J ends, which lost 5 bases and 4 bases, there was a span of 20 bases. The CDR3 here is CASSPSVRTEVYGYTF. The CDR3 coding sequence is TGTGCCAGCAGCCCTAGCGTCAGGACGGAAGTCTATGGCTACACCTTC.

The CDR3 reads CASSLAPTGGPTFF. The CDR3 DNA sequence: TGTGCCAGCAGCTTGGCACCCACAGGGGGCCCGACGTTCTTC. The rearrangement uses TRBV5-6 and TRBJ2-1; 9 bases agree with TRBD1. CDR1 is SGHDT and CDR2 is YYEEEE in the germline V gene. The CDR3 runs 14 residues. The V segment lost 0 bases and the J segment 15 bases; nucleotides outside the gene matches: 10.

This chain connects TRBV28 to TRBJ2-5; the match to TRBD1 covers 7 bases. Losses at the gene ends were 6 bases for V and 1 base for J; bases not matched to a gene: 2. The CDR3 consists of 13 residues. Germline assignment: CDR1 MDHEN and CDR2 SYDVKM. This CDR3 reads CASRGQVQETQYF. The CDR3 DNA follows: TGTGCCAGCAGAGGACAGGTCCAAGAGACCCAGTACTTC. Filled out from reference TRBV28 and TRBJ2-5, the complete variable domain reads DVKVTQSSRYLVKRTGEKVFLECVQDMDHENMFWYRQDPGLGLRLIYFSYDVKMKEKGDIPEGYSVSREKKERFSLILESASTNQTSMYLCASRGQVQETQYFGPGTRLLVL.

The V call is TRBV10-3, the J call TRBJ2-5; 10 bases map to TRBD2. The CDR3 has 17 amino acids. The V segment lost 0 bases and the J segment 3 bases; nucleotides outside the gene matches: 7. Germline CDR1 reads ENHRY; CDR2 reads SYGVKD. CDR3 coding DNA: TGTGCCATCAGTGAGTCAGGGTTTCTAGCGGGAGAAGAGACCCAGTACTTC. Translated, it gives CAISESGFLAGEETQYF.

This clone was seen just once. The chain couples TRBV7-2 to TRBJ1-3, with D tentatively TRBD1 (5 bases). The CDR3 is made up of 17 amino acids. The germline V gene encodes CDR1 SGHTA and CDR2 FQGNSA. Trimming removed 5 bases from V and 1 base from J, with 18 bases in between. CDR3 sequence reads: CASSPRQIRGSGNTIYF. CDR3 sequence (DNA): TGTGCCAGCAGCCCTAGACAGATCCGTGGGTCTGGAAACACCATATATTTT.

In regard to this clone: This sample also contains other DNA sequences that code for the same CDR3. The CDR3 sequence is CASRYYEQYF. The CDR3 DNA sequence: TGTGCCAGCAGATACTACGAGCAGTACTTC. The genes are TRBV2 and TRBJ2-7, with D unresolved. This CDR3 is 10 amino acids long. V was cut by 6 bases and J by 3 bases, with 3 bases left in between. The germline CDR1 and CDR2 sequences are SNHLY and FYNNEI.

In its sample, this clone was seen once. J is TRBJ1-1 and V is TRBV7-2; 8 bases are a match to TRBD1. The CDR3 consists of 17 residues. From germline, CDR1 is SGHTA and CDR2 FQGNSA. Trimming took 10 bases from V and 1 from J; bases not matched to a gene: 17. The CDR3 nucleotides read TGTGCCACGCTACCAGGGGGCATTACAAGAGGGAACACTGAAGCTTTCTTT. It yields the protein CATLPGGITRGNTEAFF.

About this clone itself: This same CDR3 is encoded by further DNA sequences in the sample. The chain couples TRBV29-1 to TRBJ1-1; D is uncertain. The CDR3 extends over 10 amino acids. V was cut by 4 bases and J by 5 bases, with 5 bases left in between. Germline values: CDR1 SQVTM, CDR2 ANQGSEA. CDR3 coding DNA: TGCAGCGTTGCCGGGACTGAAGCTTTCTTT. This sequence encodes CSVAGTEAFF.

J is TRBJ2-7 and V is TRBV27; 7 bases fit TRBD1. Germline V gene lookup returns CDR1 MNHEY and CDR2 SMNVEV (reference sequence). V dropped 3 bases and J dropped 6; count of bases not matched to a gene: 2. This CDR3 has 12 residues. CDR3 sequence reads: CASSFRQGEQYF. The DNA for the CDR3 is TGTGCCAGCAGTTTCCGACAGGGCGAGCAGTACTTC.

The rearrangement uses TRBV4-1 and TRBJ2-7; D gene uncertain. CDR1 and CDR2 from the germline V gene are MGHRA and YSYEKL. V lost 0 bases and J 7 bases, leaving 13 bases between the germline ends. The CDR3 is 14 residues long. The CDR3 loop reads CASSQERGAREQYF. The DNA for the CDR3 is TGCGCCAGCAGCCAAGAAAGAGGAGCGCGGGAGCAGTACTTC.

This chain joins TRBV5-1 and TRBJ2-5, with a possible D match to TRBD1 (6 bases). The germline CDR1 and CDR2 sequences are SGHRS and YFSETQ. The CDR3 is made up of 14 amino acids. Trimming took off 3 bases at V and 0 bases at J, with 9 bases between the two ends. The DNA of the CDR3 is TGCGCCAGCAGCTCCGGACAGCACCAAGAGACCCAGTACTTC. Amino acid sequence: CASSSGQHQETQYF.

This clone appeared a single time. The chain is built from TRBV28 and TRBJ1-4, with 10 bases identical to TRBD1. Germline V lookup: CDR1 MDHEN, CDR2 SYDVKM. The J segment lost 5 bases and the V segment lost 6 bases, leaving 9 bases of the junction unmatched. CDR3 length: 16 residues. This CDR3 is CASSRYWTGGNEKLFF. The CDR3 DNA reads TGTGCCAGCAGCCGGTACTGGACAGGGGGAAATGAAAAACTGTTTTTT.

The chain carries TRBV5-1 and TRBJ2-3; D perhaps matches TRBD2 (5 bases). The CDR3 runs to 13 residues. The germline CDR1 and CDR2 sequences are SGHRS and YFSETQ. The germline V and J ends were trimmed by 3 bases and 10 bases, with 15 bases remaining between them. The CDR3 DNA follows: TGCGCCAGCAGCTACCGGGAAGCTATCGCGCAGTATTTT. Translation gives CASSYREAIAQYF.